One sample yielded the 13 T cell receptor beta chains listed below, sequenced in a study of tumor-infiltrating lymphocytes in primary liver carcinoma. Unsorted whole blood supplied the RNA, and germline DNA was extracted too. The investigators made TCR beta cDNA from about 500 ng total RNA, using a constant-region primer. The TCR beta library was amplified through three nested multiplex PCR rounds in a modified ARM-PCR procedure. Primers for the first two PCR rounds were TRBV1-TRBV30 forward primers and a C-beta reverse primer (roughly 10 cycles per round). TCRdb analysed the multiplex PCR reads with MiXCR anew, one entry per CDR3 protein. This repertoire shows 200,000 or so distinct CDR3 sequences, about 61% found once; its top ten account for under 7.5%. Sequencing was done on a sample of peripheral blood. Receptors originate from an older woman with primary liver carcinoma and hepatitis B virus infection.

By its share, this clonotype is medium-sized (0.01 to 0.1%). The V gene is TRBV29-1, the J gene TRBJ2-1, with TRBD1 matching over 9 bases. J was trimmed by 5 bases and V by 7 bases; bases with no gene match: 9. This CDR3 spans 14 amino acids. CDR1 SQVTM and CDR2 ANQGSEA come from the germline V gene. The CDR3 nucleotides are TGCAGCGGAACCGGGACAGGGCTAAACAATGAGCAGTTCTTC. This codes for CSGTGTGLNNEQFF.

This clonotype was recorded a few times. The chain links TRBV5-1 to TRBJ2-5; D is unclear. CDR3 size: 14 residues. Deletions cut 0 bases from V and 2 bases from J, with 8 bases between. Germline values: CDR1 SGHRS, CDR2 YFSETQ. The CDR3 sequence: CASSLAWAQETQYF. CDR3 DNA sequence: TGCGCCAGCAGCTTGGCCTGGGCACAAGAGACCCAGTACTTC.

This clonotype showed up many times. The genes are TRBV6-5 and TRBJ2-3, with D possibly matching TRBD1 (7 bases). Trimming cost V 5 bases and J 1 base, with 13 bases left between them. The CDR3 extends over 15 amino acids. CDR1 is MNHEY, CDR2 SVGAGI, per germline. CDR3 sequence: CASSTFRGGTDTQYF. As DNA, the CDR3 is TGTGCCAGCAGTACCTTCAGGGGGGGCACAGATACGCAGTATTTT.

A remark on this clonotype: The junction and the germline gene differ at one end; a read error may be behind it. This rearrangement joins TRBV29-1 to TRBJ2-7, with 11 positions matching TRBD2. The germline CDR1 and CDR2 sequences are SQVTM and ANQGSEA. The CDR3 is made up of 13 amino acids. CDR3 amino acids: CRVGTSGPHERYF. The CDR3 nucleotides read TGCAGAGTTGGGACTAGCGGACCGCACGAGCGGTACTTC.

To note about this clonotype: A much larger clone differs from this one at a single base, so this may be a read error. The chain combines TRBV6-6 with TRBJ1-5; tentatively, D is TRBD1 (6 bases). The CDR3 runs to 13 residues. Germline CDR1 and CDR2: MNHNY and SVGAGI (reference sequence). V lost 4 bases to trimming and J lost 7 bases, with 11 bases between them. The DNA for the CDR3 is TGTGCCAGCAGTTGCCCAGGGGAGCAGCCCCAGCATTTT. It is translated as CASSCPGEQPQHF.

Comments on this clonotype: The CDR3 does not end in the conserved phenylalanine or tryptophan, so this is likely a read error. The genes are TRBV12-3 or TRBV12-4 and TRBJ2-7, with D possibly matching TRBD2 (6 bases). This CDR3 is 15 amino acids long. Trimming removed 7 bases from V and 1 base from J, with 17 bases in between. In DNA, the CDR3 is TGTGCCAGCACTCGGGGGAGAGGCGCGTCCTACGAGCAGTACCTC. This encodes CASTRGRGASYEQYL.

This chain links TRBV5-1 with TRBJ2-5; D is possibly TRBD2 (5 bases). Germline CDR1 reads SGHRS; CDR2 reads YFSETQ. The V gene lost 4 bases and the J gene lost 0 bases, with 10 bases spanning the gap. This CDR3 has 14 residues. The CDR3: CASSLPGYQETQYF. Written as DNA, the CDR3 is TGCGCCAGCAGCCTCCCGGGGTACCAAGAGACCCAGTACTTC.

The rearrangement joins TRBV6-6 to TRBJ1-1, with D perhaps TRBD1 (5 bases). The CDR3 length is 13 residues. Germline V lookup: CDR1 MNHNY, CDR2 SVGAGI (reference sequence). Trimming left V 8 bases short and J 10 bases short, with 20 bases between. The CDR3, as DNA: TGTGCCAGCTGTTGCACCCCGGCAGGGTCAGCTTTCTTT. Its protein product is CASCCTPAGSAFF.

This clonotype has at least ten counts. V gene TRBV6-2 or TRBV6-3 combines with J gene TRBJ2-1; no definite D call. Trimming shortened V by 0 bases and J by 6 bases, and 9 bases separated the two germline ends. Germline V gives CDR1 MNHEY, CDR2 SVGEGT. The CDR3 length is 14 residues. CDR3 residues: CASSYSASANEQFF. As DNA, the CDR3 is TGTGCCAGCAGTTACTCGGCATCCGCCAATGAGCAGTTCTTC.

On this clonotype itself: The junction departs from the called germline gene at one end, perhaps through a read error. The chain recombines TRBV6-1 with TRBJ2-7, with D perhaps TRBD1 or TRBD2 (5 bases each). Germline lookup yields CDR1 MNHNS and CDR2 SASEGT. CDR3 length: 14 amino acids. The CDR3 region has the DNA TGTACCAGCAGTGAAGCTTTCGAGGGGTACGAGGAGTACTTC. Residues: CTSSEAFEGYEEYF.

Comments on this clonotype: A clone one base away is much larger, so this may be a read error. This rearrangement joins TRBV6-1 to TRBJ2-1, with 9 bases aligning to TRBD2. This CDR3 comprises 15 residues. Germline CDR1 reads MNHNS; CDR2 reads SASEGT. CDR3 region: CANSEKGLANNEQFF. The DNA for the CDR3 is TGTGCCAACAGTGAAAAGGGACTAGCAAACAATGAGCAGTTCTTC.

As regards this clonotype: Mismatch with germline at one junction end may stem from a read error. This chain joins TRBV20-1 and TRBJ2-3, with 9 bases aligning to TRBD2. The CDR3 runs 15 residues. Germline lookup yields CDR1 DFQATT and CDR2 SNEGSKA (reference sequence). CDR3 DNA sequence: TGCAGTGCTCGAGACTCTAGCGGGGTCACAGATACGCAGTATTTT. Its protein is CSARDSSGVTDTQYF.

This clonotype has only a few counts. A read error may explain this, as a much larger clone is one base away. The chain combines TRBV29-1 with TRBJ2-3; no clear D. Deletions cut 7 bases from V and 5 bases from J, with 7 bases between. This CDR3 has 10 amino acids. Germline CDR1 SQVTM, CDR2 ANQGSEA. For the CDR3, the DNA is TGCAGCGCTGTTCTAGATACGCAGTATTTT. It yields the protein CSAVLDTQYF.